This TCR beta chain was identified during a study of preoperative IRX-2 immunotherapy in early breast cancer. V shed 1 base and J 0 bases; nucleotides not matched to a gene: 6. CDR1 is MDHEN, CDR2 SYDVKM, per germline. The CDR3 loop spans 17 amino acids. The table came from immunoSEQ multiplex PCR; TCRdb's copy has only in-frame clones and leaves some out. The repertoire holds under 30,000 clones, 80% to 90% seen once, with roughly 9% in the top ten. The sample's treatment: preoperative locoregional IRX-2 cytokine immunotherapy. This phase Ib study tested locoregional IRX-2 cytokine immunotherapy given before surgery.

The chain uses TRBV28 and TRBJ1-5, with 7 bases aligning to TRBD1. This TCR came from a human donor with breast cancer. Sequences were derived from tumor tissue, sampled after IRX-2 immunotherapy. The CDR3 coding sequence is TGTGCCAGCAGTTTATTGGGGACAGCTTATAGCAATCAGCCCCAGCATTTT. It is translated as CASSLLGTAYSNQPQHF.